Below are 9 T cell receptor beta chains sequenced from a single sample in a study of T cell repertoires in aging, cancer and after chemotherapy. The template was genomic DNA from peripheral blood, not RNA. Rearranged V-D-J TRB sequences were amplified with a mixed TRB-A/B primer pool. TCRdb reanalysed the multiplex PCR reads using MiXCR and keeps one entry per CDR3 protein. The sample shows about 3,800 distinct CDR3 sequences, 28% of them seen only once. The sample taken for sequencing was blood. Receptors were obtained from a human donor with a solid tumor.

The rearrangement joins TRBV7-2 to TRBJ1-1; D unclear. CDR1 SGHTA and CDR2 FQGNSA come from the germline V gene. There are 14 residues in the CDR3. V was shortened by 2 bases and J by 4 bases, with 11 bases between the two germline ends. CDR3 residues: CASSLIGRSTEAFF. Here the CDR3 DNA reads TGTGCCAGCAGCTTAATCGGCCGGAGCACTGAAGCTTTCTTT.

This clonotype is medium-sized within its sample. The gene calls are TRBV19 and TRBJ1-6; maybe TRBD1 (6 bases). Per the germline V gene, CDR1 is LNHDA and CDR2 is SQIVND (reference sequence). The ends were cut back, 0 bases at V and 7 bases at J, with 10 bases in the middle. The CDR3 is made up of 15 amino acids. The chain's CDR3 is CASSIDQGPNSPLHF. As DNA, the CDR3 is TGTGCCAGTAGTATAGATCAGGGGCCGAATTCACCCCTCCACTTT. The variable domain in full, completed from reference TRBV19 and TRBJ1-6, reads DGGITQSPKYLFRKEGQNVTLSCEQNLNHDAMYWYRQDPGQGLRLIYYSQIVNDFQKGDIAEGYSVSREKKESFPLTVTSAQKNPTAFYLCASSIDQGPNSPLHFGNGTRLTVT.

This clonotype was recorded a few times. The chain is built from TRBV7-9 and TRBJ2-2; D is unclear. The V and J ends lost 5 bases and 4 bases respectively, with 14 bases between them. Germline V CDR1 and CDR2: SEHNR, FQNEAQ (reference sequence). This CDR3 has 15 amino acids. CDR3 loop: CASSRPSAVTGELFF. The DNA of the CDR3 is TGTGCCAGCAGCCGCCCCAGCGCCGTCACCGGGGAGCTGTTTTTT.

By frequency in the sample, this clonotype is medium-sized. The rearrangement uses TRBV6-5 and TRBJ1-5; D perhaps matches TRBD1 (5 bases). In germline, CDR1 is MNHEY, CDR2 SVGAGI. This CDR3 comprises 14 residues. The V end was cut by 0 bases, the J end by 5 bases, with 8 bases between. The CDR3 loop reads CASSYSGEHQPQHF. For the CDR3, the DNA is TGTGCCAGCAGTTACTCGGGGGAGCATCAGCCCCAGCATTTT.

By frequency in the sample, this clonotype is medium-sized. J is TRBJ2-2 and V is TRBV5-5, with 7 bases lining up with TRBD1. V was pared by 0 bases and J by 4 bases, with 6 bases of the junction left unmatched. Germline values: CDR1 SGHKS, CDR2 YYEKEE (reference sequence). The CDR3 spans 16 residues. CDR3 nucleotides: TGTGCCAGCAGCTTGGGCACAGGGGCGGCCACCGGGGAGCTGTTTTTT. Its protein product is CASSLGTGAATGELFF.

The rearrangement joins TRBV6-2 or TRBV6-3 to TRBJ2-3; 13 bases match TRBD2. After removal of 5 bases from V and 0 bases from J, the junction contained 2 bases not matched to a gene. This CDR3 has 16 amino acids. CDR1 and CDR2 (germline): MNHEY, SVGEGT. The CDR3 nucleotides read TGTGCCAGCAGTCGGACTAGCGGGGGCAGCACAGATACGCAGTATTTT. This sequence encodes CASSRTSGGSTDTQYF.

This clonotype was observed a few times. This chain connects TRBV6-1 to TRBJ1-2; D not resolved. The V gene's germline CDR1 is MNHNS and CDR2 SASEGT. This CDR3 is built from 15 residues. V dropped 5 bases and J dropped 7 bases, with 20 bases sitting between them. DNA of the CDR3: TGTGCCAGCAGTATCTCCGGAACTACGAGCGGTGGCTACACCTTC. Translation gives CASSISGTTSGGYTF.

This clonotype was found a few times. The chain recombines TRBV13 with TRBJ1-1, with unresolved D. Germline V gene lookup returns CDR1 PRHDT and CDR2 FYEKMQ (reference sequence). V shed 6 bases and J shed 1 base, with 9 bases lying between them. This CDR3 spans 13 amino acids. The CDR3 DNA reads as TGTGCCAGCAGAAACGGTGAGAACACTGAAGCTTTCTTT. It specifies CASRNGENTEAFF.

This rearrangement joins TRBV4-2 to TRBJ2-3, with D perhaps TRBD2 (6 bases). The CDR3 runs to 14 residues. Germline loops: CDR1 LGHNA, CDR2 YNFKEQ. V lost 1 base, J lost 1 base, and 6 bases lay in between. This CDR3 is CASSQGEGTDTQYF. Written as DNA, the CDR3 is TGTGCCAGCAGCCAAGGGGAGGGCACAGATACGCAGTATTTT.